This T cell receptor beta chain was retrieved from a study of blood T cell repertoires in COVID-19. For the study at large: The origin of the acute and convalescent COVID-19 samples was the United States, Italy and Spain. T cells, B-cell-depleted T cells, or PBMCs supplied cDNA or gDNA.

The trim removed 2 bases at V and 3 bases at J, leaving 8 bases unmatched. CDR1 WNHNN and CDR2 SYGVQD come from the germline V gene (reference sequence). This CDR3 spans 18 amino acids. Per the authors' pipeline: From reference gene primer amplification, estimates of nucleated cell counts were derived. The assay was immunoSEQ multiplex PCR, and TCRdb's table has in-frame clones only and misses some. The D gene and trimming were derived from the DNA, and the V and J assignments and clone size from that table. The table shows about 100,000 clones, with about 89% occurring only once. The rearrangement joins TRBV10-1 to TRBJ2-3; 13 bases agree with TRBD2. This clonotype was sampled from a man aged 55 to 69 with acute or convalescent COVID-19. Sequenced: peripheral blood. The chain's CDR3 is CASSEPGLAGVGTDTQYF. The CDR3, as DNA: TGCGCCAGCAGTGAGCCTGGACTAGCGGGAGTCGGAACAGATACGCAGTATTTT.